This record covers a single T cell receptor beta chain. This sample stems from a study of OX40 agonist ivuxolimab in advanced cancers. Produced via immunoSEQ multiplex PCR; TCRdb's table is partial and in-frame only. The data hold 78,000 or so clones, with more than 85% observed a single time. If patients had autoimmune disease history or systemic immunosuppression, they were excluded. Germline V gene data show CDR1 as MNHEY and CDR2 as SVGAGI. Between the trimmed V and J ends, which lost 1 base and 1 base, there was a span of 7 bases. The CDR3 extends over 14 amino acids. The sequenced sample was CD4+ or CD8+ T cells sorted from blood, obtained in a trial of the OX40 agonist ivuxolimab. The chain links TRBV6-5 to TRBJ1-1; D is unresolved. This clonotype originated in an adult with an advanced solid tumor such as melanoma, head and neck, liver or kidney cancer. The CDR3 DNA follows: TGTGCCAGCAGTTACTTCACTTCGAACACTGAAGCTTTCTTT. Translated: CASSYFTSNTEAFF.